Sequencing of this T cell receptor beta chain was carried out in a study of Graves' ophthalmopathy and Graves' hyperthyroidism. From RNA, the CDR3 regions of TCR beta chains were amplified and sequenced. Investigators did first-round RT-PCR with HTBI primers, then second-round multiplex PCR. MiXCR was run by TCRdb on the multiplex PCR reads, yielding one entry per CDR3 protein. Of about 480,000 distinct CDR3 sequences in the sample, around an eighth were seen once. The study's findings and limits: Clonotypes were expanded in thyroid at above 0.001 frequency, and most also appeared in blood.

Symptoms, serum thyroxine and TRAb, thyroid ultrasound, and orbital computed tomography formed the diagnostic basis. Turning to this clonotype: Its specificity is unknown.

The V gene's germline CDR1 is MGHRA and CDR2 YSYEKL. The CDR3 runs 17 residues. V trimming: 4 bases; J trimming: 1 base; junction bases outside the gene matches: 11. This chain uses TRBV4-1 with TRBJ2-7; the match to TRBD1 covers 9 bases. This clonotype was sampled from a woman aged 25 to 39 with Graves' ophthalmopathy. Sequencing was carried out using blood. The DNA for the CDR3 is TGCGCCAGCAGCCCCAAGGGAAGACAGGGGGTTTCCTACGAGCAGTACTTC. Residues: CASSPKGRQGVSYEQYF.